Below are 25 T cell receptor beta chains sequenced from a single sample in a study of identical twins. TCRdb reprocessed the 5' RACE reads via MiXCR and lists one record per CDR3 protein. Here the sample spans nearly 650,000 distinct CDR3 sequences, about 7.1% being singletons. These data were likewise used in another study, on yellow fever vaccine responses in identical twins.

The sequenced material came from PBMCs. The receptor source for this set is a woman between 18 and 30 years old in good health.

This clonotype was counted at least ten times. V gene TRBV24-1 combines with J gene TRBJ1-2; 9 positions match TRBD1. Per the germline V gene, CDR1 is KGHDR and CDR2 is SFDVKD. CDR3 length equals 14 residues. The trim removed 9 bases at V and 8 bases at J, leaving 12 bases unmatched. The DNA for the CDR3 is TGTGCCACCTCACCCTCAGGACAGGGGATCGGCTACACCTTC. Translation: CATSPSGQGIGYTF.

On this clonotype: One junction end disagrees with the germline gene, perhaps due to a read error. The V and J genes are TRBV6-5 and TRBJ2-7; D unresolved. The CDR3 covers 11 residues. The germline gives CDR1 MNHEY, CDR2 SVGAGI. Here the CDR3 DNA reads TGTGTCAGCAGGAGTCTCGGCGAGCAGTACTTC. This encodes CVSRSLGEQYF.

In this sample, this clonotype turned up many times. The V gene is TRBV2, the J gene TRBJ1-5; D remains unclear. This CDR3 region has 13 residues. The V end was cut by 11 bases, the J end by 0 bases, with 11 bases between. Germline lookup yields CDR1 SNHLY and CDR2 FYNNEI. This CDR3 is CAVGRGSNQPQHF. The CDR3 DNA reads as TGTGCCGTAGGACGTGGTAGCAATCAGCCCCAGCATTTT.

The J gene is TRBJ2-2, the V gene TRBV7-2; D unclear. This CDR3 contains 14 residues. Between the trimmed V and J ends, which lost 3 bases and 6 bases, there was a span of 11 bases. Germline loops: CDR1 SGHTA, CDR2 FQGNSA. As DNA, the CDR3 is TGTGCCAGCAGCTTCACGGCGAGGCCCGGGGAGCTGTTTTTT. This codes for CASSFTARPGELFF.

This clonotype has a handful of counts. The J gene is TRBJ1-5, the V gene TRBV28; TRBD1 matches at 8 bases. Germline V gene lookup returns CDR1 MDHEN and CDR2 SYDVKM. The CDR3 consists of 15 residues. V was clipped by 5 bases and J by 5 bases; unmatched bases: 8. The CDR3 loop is CASSARTGQDQPQHF. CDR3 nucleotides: TGTGCCAGCAGTGCCCGGACAGGGCAGGATCAGCCCCAGCATTTT.

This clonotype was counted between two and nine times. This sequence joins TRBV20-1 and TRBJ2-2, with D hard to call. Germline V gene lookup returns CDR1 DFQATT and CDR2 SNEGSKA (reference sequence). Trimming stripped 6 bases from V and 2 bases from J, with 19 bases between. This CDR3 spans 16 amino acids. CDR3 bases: TGCAGTGCGCCGGATGAGCCCTATGATAACACCGGGGAGCTGTTTTTT. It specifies CSAPDEPYDNTGELFF.

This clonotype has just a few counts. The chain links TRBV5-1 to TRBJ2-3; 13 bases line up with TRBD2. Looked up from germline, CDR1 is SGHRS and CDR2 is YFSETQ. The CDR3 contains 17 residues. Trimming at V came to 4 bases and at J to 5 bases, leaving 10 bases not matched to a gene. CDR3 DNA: TGCGCCAGCAGCCTTCCTTCACTAGCGGGAGGGCAAGATACGCAGTATTTT. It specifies CASSLPSLAGGQDTQYF.

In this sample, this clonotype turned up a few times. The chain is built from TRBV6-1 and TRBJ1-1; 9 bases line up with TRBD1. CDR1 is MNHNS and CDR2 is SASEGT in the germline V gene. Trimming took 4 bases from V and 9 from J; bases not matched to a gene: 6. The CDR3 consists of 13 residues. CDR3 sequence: CASSGTDRGQAFF. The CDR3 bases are TGTGCCAGCAGTGGAACGGACAGGGGCCAAGCTTTCTTT.

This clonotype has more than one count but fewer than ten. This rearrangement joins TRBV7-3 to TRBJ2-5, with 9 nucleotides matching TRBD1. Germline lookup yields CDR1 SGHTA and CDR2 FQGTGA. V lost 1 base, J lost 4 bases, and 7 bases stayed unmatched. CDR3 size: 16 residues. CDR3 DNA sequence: TGTGCCAGCAGCTTAAGCGGACAGGGGATTTCAGAGACCCAGTACTTC. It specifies CASSLSGQGISETQYF.

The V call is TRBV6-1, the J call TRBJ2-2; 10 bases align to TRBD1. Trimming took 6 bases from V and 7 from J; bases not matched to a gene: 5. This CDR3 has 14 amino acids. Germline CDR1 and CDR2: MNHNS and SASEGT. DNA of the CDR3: TGTGCCAGCAGCCGGACAGGGGGGGGCGGGGAGCTGTTTTTT. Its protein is CASSRTGGGGELFF.

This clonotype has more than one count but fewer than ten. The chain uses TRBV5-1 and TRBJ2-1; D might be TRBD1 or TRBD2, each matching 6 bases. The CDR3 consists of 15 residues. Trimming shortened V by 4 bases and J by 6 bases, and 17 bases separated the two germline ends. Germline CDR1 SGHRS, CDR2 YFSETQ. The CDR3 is CASSPEGEVVNEQFF. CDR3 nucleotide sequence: TGCGCCAGCAGCCCGGAGGGGGAGGTAGTCAATGAGCAGTTCTTC.

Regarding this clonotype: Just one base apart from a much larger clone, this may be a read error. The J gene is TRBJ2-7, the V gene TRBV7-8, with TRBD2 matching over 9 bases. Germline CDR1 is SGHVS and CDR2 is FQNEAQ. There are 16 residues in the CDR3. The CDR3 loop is CASRFRDSGSSYEQYF. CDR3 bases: TGTGCCAGCCGCTTTAGGGATAGCGGGAGCTCCTACGAGCAGTACTTC.

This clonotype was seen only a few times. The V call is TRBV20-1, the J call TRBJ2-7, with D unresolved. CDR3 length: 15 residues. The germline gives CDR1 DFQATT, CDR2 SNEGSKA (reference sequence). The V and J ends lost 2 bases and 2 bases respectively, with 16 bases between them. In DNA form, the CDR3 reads TGCAGTGCTAGATCCCACGAAGGGAAGACCTACGAGCAGTACGTC. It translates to CSARSHEGKTYEQYV.

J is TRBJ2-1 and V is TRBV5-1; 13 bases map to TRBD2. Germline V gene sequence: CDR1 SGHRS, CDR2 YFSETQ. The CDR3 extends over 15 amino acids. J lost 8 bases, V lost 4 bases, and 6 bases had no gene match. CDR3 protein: CASSLLAGGPDEQFF. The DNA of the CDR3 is TGCGCCAGCAGCCTACTAGCGGGAGGGCCGGATGAGCAGTTCTTC. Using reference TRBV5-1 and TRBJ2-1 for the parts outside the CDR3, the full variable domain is KAGVTQTPRYLIKTRGQQVTLSCSPISGHRSVSWYQQTPGQGLQFLFEYFSETQRNKGNFPGRFSGRQFSNSRSEMNVSTLELGDSALYLCASSLLAGGPDEQFFGPGTRLTVL.

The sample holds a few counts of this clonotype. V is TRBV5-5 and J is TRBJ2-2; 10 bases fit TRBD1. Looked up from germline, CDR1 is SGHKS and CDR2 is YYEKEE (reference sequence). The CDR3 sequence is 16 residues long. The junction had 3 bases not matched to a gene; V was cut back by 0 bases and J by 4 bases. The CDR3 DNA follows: TGTGCCAGCAGCTTGGGGGACAGGGGATTCACCGGGGAGCTGTTTTTT. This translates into CASSLGDRGFTGELFF. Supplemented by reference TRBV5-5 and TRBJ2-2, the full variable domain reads DAGVTQSPTHLIKTRGQQVTLRCSPISGHKSVSWYQQVLGQGPQFIFQYYEKEERGRGNFPDRFSARQFPNYSSELNVNALLLGDSALYLCASSLGDRGFTGELFFGEGSRLTVL.

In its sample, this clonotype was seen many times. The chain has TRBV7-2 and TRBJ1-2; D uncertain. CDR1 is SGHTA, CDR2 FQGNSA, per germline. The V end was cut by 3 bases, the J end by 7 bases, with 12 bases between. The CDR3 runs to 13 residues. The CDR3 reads CASSLERTGGYTF. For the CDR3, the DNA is TGTGCCAGCAGCTTGGAGAGGACGGGTGGCTACACCTTC. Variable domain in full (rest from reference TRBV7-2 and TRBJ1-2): GAGVSQSPSNKVTEKGKDVELRCDPISGHTALYWYRQSLGQGLEFLIYFQGNSAPDKSGLPSDRFSAERTGGSVSTLTIQRTQQEDSAVYLCASSLERTGGYTFGSGTRLTVV.

CDR3 bases: TGCAGTGCTAGGCAACAGGGGCAAGAGACCCAGTACTTC. Its translation is CSARQQGQETQYF. J is TRBJ2-5 and V is TRBV20-1; 7 bases fit TRBD1. The CDR3 spans 13 residues. J was trimmed by 2 bases and V by 3 bases; bases with no gene match: 3. The germline V gene encodes CDR1 DFQATT and CDR2 SNEGSKA (reference sequence).

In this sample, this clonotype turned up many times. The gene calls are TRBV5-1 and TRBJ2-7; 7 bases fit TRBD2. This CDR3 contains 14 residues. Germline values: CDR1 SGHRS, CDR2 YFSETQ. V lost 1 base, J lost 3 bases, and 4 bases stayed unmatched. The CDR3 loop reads CASSLRLASYEQYF. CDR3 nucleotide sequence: TGCGCCAGCAGCTTGCGACTAGCAAGCTACGAGCAGTACTTC. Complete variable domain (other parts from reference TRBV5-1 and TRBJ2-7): KAGVTQTPRYLIKTRGQQVTLSCSPISGHRSVSWYQQTPGQGLQFLFEYFSETQRNKGNFPGRFSGRQFSNSRSEMNVSTLELGDSALYLCASSLRLASYEQYFGPGTRLTVT.

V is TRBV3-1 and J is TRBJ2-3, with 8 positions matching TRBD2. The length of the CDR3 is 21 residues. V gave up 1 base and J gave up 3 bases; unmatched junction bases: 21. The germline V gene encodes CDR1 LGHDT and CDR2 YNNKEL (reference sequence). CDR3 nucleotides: TGTGCCAGCAGCCAAGTGATAATCGCGGGACTAGGCGTTCCAGAAACAGATACGCAGTATTTT. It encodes CASSQVIIAGLGVPETDTQYF.

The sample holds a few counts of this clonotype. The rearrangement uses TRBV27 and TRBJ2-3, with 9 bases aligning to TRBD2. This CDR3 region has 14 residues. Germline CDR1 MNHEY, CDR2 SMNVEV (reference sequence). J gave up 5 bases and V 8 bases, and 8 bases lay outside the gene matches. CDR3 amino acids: CASAAGGGVDTQYF. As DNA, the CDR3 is TGTGCCAGCGCTGCGGGAGGGGGCGTAGATACGCAGTATTTT.

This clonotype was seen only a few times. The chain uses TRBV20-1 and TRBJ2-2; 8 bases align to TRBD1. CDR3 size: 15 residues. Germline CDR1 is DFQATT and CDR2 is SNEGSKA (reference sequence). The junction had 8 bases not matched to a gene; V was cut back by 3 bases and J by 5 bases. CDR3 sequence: CSARVLTGGTGELFF. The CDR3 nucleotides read TGCAGTGCTAGGGTTCTCACAGGGGGAACCGGGGAGCTGTTTTTT.

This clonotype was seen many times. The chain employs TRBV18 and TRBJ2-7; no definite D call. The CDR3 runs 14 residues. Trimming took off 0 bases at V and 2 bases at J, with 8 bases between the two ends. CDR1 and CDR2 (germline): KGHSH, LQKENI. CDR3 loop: CASSPPTLPYEQYF. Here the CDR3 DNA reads TGTGCCAGCTCACCACCGACACTCCCCTACGAGCAGTACTTC.

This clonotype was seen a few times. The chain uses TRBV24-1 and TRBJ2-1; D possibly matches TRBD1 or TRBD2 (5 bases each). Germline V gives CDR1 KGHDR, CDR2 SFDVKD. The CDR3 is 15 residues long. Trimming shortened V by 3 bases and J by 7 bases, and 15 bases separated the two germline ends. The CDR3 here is CATSDTRDPGNEQFF. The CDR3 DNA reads TGTGCCACCAGTGATACCCGGGACCCAGGGAATGAGCAGTTCTTC.

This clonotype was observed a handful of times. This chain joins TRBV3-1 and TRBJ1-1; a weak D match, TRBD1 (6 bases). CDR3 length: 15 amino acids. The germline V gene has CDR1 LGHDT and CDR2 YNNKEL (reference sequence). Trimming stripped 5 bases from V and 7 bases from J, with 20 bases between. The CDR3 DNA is TGTGCCAGCAGCAACACCGGGACACGAAACGATGAAGCTTTCTTT. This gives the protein CASSNTGTRNDEAFF.

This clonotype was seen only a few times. The CDR3 reads CASSQGGYAEQYV. As DNA, the CDR3 is TGTGCCAGCAGCCAAGGGGGGTACGCCGAGCAGTACGTC. V gene TRBV3-1 combines with J gene TRBJ2-7, with D possibly being TRBD1 or TRBD2 (5 bases each). V dropped 1 base and J dropped 6 bases, with 10 bases sitting between them. The CDR3 loop spans 13 amino acids. Germline CDR1 and CDR2: LGHDT and YNNKEL (reference sequence).